Each of the 18 T cell receptor beta chains below was sequenced from the same sample in a study of early T cells in non-severe SARS-CoV-2 infection. Each CDR3 protein is one row after TCRdb ran MiXCR on the 5' RACE reads. This repertoire shows fewer than 120,000 distinct CDR3 sequences, around 12% found once; its top ten account for less than 4.5%. Specimen: whole blood, collected at baseline. The source of these receptors is an adult who was a healthcare worker with PCR-confirmed SARS-CoV-2 infection or an uninfected control (not recorded which).

This clonotype was detected ten times or more. This chain's CDR3 is CASSEGTGTNTGELFF. The CDR3 nucleotides are TGTGCCAGCAGTGAAGGGACAGGGACGAACACCGGGGAGCTGTTTTTT. The chain links TRBV6-4 to TRBJ2-2; TRBD1 aligns across 9 bases. CDR3 length: 16 amino acids. J gave up 0 bases and V 3 bases, and 2 bases lay outside the gene matches. Germline CDR1 and CDR2: MRHNA and SNTAGT.

Only a few counts were recorded for this clonotype. This chain links TRBV4-2 with TRBJ2-4; D remains unclear. CDR3 size: 16 residues. Germline CDR1 is LGHNA and CDR2 is YNFKEQ. Trimming pared 1 base from V and 1 base from J, leaving 11 bases between. CDR3 nucleotide sequence: TGTGCCAGCAGCCAAGTGTTGGTACGGGCCAAAAACATTCAGTACTTC. This codes for CASSQVLVRAKNIQYF.

The chain links TRBV10-2 to TRBJ1-2, with TRBD1 identical over 8 bases. The CDR3 contains 14 residues. Germline loops: CDR1 WSHSY, CDR2 SAAADI. The trim removed 6 bases at V and 7 bases at J, leaving 10 bases unmatched. The CDR3 loop reads CASRAAGGAGGYTF. The DNA of the CDR3 is TGCGCCAGCAGGGCCGCAGGGGGCGCAGGTGGCTACACCTTC.

This clonotype was counted many times. The chain is built from TRBV7-2 and TRBJ2-7; TRBD2 matches at 7 bases. Germline values: CDR1 SGHTA, CDR2 FQGNSA. CDR3 length: 15 residues. With 4 bases clipped from V and 2 bases from J, the junction kept 8 bases outside the gene matches. CDR3 protein: CASSSPGLSTYEQYF. DNA of the CDR3: TGTGCCAGCAGCTCCCCGGGACTATCAACCTACGAGCAGTACTTC.

The gene calls are TRBV29-1 and TRBJ2-1; a weak D match, TRBD2 (6 bases). Germline assignment: CDR1 SQVTM and CDR2 ANQGSEA. Trimming shortened V by 5 bases and J by 4 bases, and 9 bases separated the two germline ends. The CDR3 covers 12 residues. The CDR3 region is CSVTGEYNEQFF. CDR3 nucleotide sequence: TGCAGCGTTACGGGGGAATACAATGAGCAGTTCTTC.

This clonotype was detected once. The chain joins TRBV28 to TRBJ1-6, with D possibly matching TRBD1 (5 bases). V lost 3 bases, J lost 5 bases, and 11 bases lay in between. Germline V gene data show CDR1 as MDHEN and CDR2 as SYDVKM. The CDR3 has 15 residues. CDR3 coding DNA: TGTGCCAGCAGTTTCTATCAGGGAGATAATTCACCCCTCCACTTT. It translates to CASSFYQGDNSPLHF.

The gene calls are TRBV20-1 and TRBJ2-7, with D perhaps matching TRBD1 (6 bases). Germline assignment: CDR1 DFQATT and CDR2 SNEGSKA (reference sequence). The germline V and J ends were trimmed by 6 bases and 0 bases, with 15 bases remaining between them. CDR3 size: 14 residues. In nucleotides, the CDR3 is TGCAGTGCCCCCCCAAGGGGGAGCTCCTACGAGCAGTACTTC. Translating it yields CSAPPRGSSYEQYF.

This chain links TRBV7-9 with TRBJ1-1; no clear D gene. CDR3 size: 14 residues. Germline V lookup: CDR1 SEHNR, CDR2 FQNEAQ (reference sequence). V lost 3 bases to trimming and J lost 5 bases, with 13 bases between them. CDR3 sequence reads: CASSLLGGRTEAFF. In DNA form, the CDR3 reads TGTGCCAGCAGCTTGTTGGGCGGAAGAACTGAAGCTTTCTTT.

This sequence joins TRBV28 and TRBJ1-2, with D hard to call. Trimming removed 7 bases at V and 4 bases at J, with 4 bases between. This CDR3 contains 10 residues. CDR1 and CDR2 from the germline V gene are MDHEN and SYDVKM. DNA for the CDR3: TGTGCCAGCAAAAGCTATGGCTACACCTTC. Its translation: CASKSYGYTF.

This clonotype was seen a few times. The genes are TRBV4-1 and TRBJ2-1; the D gene is possibly TRBD2 (5 bases). The CDR3 runs to 15 residues. Germline V lookup: CDR1 MGHRA, CDR2 YSYEKL. V was cut by 3 bases and J by 5 bases, with 14 bases left in between. CDR3 nucleotide sequence: TGCGCCAGCAGCCACCGGGATTTAAGAAACAATGAGCAGTTCTTC. This sequence encodes CASSHRDLRNNEQFF.

This clonotype was counted only a few times. This sequence joins TRBV30 and TRBJ2-7; D is undetermined. V gave up 0 bases and J gave up 7 bases, with 13 bases separating them. This CDR3 contains 13 residues. Germline V lookup: CDR1 GTSNPN, CDR2 SVGIG (reference sequence). CDR3 amino acids: CAWSVVRAGEQYF. CDR3 DNA sequence: TGTGCCTGGAGTGTTGTTCGGGCCGGGGAGCAGTACTTC.

The chain is built from TRBV20-1 and TRBJ1-6; the D is unclear. This CDR3 has 14 amino acids. CDR1 is DFQATT and CDR2 is SNEGSKA in the germline V gene (reference sequence). Between the trimmed V and J ends, which lost 4 bases and 5 bases, there was a span of 12 bases. CDR3 protein: CSATRARNNSPLHF. The DNA for the CDR3 is TGCAGTGCTACCCGGGCCCGGAATAATTCACCCCTCCACTTT.

This clonotype came up a few times. CDR3 residues: CASSLSGPTYEQYF. The CDR3 DNA follows: TGTGCCAGCAGTTTAAGTGGGCCAACCTACGAGCAGTACTTC. The chain couples TRBV12-3 or TRBV12-4 to TRBJ2-7; no firm D call. The CDR3 runs to 14 residues. V was shortened by 2 bases and J by 2 bases, with 10 bases between the two germline ends.

The chain joins TRBV12-3 or TRBV12-4 to TRBJ2-3; 9 nucleotides align to TRBD2. The CDR3 is 17 amino acids. V dropped 4 bases and J dropped 0; count of bases not matched to a gene: 8. The CDR3 DNA reads TGTGCCAGCAGTTCTCACCCTAGCGGGGAAAGCACAGATACGCAGTATTTT. It is translated as CASSSHPSGESTDTQYF.

This rearrangement joins TRBV7-2 to TRBJ2-3; D may be TRBD2 (7 bases). V was trimmed by 1 base and J by 5 bases, leaving 16 bases between them. This CDR3 is 16 amino acids long. Germline CDR1 is SGHTA and CDR2 is FQGNSA. CDR3: CASSLEGGGMIDTQYF. As DNA, the CDR3 is TGTGCCAGCAGCTTAGAGGGAGGGGGAATGATAGATACGCAGTATTTT.

The chain uses TRBV11-2 and TRBJ1-1, with D unresolved. This CDR3 has 13 residues. Trimming removed 2 bases from V and 10 bases from J, with 14 bases in between. CDR1 and CDR2 (germline): SGHAT, FQNNGV. The CDR3: CASSLSGSVGAFF. CDR3 DNA sequence: TGTGCCAGCAGCTTATCCGGTTCGGTGGGAGCTTTCTTT. The entire variable domain, with the rest obtained from reference TRBV11-2 and TRBJ1-1, is as follows: EAGVAQSPRYKIIEKRQSVAFWCNPISGHATLYWYQQILGQGPKLLIQFQNNGVVDDSQLPKDRFSAERLKGVDSTLKIQPAKLEDSAVYLCASSLSGSVGAFFGQGTRLTVV.

The chain uses TRBV4-1 and TRBJ1-1; D unresolved. This CDR3 is 15 amino acids long. V was clipped by 0 bases and J by 1 base, with 9 bases between them. Germline V gene sequence: CDR1 MGHRA, CDR2 YSYEKL. CDR3 region: CASSQDKYSNTEAFF. The CDR3 bases are TGCGCCAGCAGCCAAGATAAGTACTCGAACACTGAAGCTTTCTTT.

This clonotype was counted between two and nine times. The chain links TRBV5-1 to TRBJ2-5, with 9 positions matching TRBD2. J lost 5 bases, V lost 4 bases, and 6 bases had no gene match. Germline V gene sequence: CDR1 SGHRS, CDR2 YFSETQ. The CDR3 contains 14 residues. CDR3 protein: CASSEAGGMETQYF. As DNA, the CDR3 is TGCGCCAGCAGCGAAGCGGGAGGTATGGAGACCCAGTACTTC.